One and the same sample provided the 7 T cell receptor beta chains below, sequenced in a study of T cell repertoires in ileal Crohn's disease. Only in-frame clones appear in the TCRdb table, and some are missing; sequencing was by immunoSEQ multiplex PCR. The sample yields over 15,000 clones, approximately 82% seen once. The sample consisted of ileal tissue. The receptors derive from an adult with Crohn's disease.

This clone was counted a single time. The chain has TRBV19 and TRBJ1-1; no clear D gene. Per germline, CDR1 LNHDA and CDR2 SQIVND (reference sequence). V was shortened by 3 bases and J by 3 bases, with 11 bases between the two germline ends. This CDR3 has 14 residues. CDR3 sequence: CASSISWAYTEAFF. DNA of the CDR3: TGTGCCAGTAGTATTTCTTGGGCGTACACTGAAGCTTTCTTT.

The CDR3 sequence: CASSPGLAGGTDTQYF. The CDR3 coding sequence is TGCGCCAGCAGTCCTGGCCTAGCGGGGGGCACAGATACGCAGTATTTT. The chain joins TRBV5-1 to TRBJ2-3; TRBD2 aligns across 10 bases. The CDR3 length is 16 residues. V lost 5 bases to trimming and J lost 1 base; unmatched junction nucleotides: 7. From germline, CDR1 is SGHRS and CDR2 YFSETQ.

Here the CDR3 reads CASSLRSGASTDTQYF. In nucleotides, the CDR3 is TGTGCCAGCAGCTTACGTAGCGGGGCTTCCACAGATACGCAGTATTTT. The chain joins TRBV7-2 to TRBJ2-3; 8 bases are shared with TRBD2. The CDR3 extends over 16 amino acids. With 2 bases clipped from V and 2 bases from J, the junction kept 6 bases outside the gene matches. The V gene's germline CDR1 is SGHTA and CDR2 FQGNSA.

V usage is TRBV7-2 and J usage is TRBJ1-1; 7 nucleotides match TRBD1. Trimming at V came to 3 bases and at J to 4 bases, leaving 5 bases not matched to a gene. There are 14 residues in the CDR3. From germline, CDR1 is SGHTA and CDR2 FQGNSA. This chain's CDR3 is CASSLETGSTEAFF. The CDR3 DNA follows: TGTGCCAGCAGCTTGGAGACAGGGAGCACTGAAGCTTTCTTT.

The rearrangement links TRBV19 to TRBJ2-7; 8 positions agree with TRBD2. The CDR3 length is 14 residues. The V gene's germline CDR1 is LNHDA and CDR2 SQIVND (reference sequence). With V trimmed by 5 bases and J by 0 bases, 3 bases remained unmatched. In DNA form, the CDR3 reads TGTGCCAGTAGTCGGGGGGGAGGCTCCTACGAGCAGTACTTC. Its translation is CASSRGGGSYEQYF. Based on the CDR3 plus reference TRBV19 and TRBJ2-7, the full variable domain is DGGITQSPKYLFRKEGQNVTLSCEQNLNHDAMYWYRQDPGQGLRLIYYSQIVNDFQKGDIAEGYSVSREKKESFPLTVTSAQKNPTAFYLCASSRGGGSYEQYFGPGTRLTVT.

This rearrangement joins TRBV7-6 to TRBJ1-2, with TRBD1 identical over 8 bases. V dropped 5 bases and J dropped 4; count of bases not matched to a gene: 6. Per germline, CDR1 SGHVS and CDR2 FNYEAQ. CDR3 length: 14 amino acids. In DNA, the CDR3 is TGTGCCAGCAGCGCGGACAGGGTGAGCTATGGCTACACCTTC. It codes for CASSADRVSYGYTF.

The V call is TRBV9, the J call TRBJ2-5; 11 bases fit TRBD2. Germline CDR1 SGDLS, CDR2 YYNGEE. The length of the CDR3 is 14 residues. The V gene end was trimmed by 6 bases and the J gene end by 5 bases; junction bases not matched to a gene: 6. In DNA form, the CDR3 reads TGTGCCAGCAATAGCGGGGGGGCTTGGGAGACCCAGTACTTC. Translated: CASNSGGAWETQYF.